Listed here are 6 T cell receptor beta chains from one sample, sequenced in a study of blood T cells in healthy people across ages. The second PCR ran roughly 6 to 11 cycles with a sample-barcoded 5' primer and J-beta primers. TCRdb re-derived calls from the 5' RACE reads in MiXCR, one entry per CDR3 protein. The data contain hundreds of thousands of distinct CDR3 sequences, around 24% of them seen just once; the ten biggest clones take up roughly 10%. These data are also associated with another study on T cells of mothers and their children.

The sample was blood. Source of these receptors: a boy younger than 18 in good health.

V is TRBV11-2 and J is TRBJ2-1, with TRBD1 as a possible D gene (5 bases). This CDR3 region has 15 residues. The germline V gene encodes CDR1 SGHAT and CDR2 FQNNGV. V lost 4 bases to trimming and J lost 7 bases, with 17 bases between them. Here the CDR3 DNA reads TGTGCCAGCAGCTCCTACCGACAGCCTAGGAATGAGCAGTTCTTC. It translates to CASSSYRQPRNEQFF. The entire variable domain, with the rest obtained from reference TRBV11-2 and TRBJ2-1, is as follows: EAGVAQSPRYKIIEKRQSVAFWCNPISGHATLYWYQQILGQGPKLLIQFQNNGVVDDSQLPKDRFSAERLKGVDSTLKIQPAKLEDSAVYLCASSSYRQPRNEQFFGPGTRLTVL.

The gene calls are TRBV20-1 and TRBJ2-1; perhaps TRBD2 as D (5 bases). This CDR3 is built from 12 residues. The V gene lost 3 bases and the J gene lost 8 bases, with 11 bases spanning the gap. Germline CDR1 reads DFQATT; CDR2 reads SNEGSKA (reference sequence). CDR3 region: CSASREPHEQFF. In DNA, the CDR3 is TGCAGTGCTAGCCGGGAACCTCATGAGCAGTTCTTC.

This CDR3 reads CASSFLSSSSKGTQYF. The CDR3 nucleotides are TGTGCCAGCAGTTTCCTGTCGTCAAGCAGCAAAGGGACCCAGTACTTC. The chain couples TRBV12-3 or TRBV12-4 to TRBJ2-1; D is unresolved. The assigned J gene may be wrong: the sequence end matches TRBJ2-5 better. This CDR3 region has 16 residues.

This chain connects TRBV5-5 to TRBJ1-5; no clear D gene. The length of the CDR3 is 15 residues. V lost 0 bases, J lost 1 base, and 8 bases lay in between. Germline V lookup: CDR1 SGHKS, CDR2 YYEKEE (reference sequence). Written as DNA, the CDR3 is TGTGCCAGCAGCTTGGGGGCAGTCAGCAATCAGCCCCAGCATTTT. This sequence encodes CASSLGAVSNQPQHF.

The table lists this clonotype with a few counts. The V gene is TRBV28, the J gene TRBJ1-5, with D uncertain. Germline assignment: CDR1 MDHEN and CDR2 SYDVKM. Trimming stripped 5 bases from V and 3 bases from J, with 11 bases between. This CDR3 has 14 amino acids. CDR3 region: CASSVAADNQPQHF. CDR3 bases: TGTGCCAGCAGTGTTGCGGCTGACAATCAGCCCCAGCATTTT.

This chain uses TRBV7-3 with TRBJ1-4; 7 nucleotides match TRBD1. V shed 5 bases and J 5 bases; nucleotides not matched to a gene: 11. The CDR3 contains 16 residues. CDR1 and CDR2 (germline): SGHTA, FQGTGA. In DNA form, the CDR3 reads TGTGCCAGCAGCCCCGGGACAGCCCCTCGGAATGAAAAACTGTTTTTT. Its translation: CASSPGTAPRNEKLFF.